The clone carrying this T cell receptor beta chain was observed many times. As yet, its antigen is unknown. With 5 bases removed from V and 0 bases from J, the gap between germline ends came to 27 bases. The CDR3 extends over 20 amino acids. The sample belongs to a study of T cells in Graves' hyperthyroidism and ophthalmopathy. Overall study findings and caveats: Within blood appeared most thyroid clonotypes that had expanded above 0.001.

The CDR3 regions of TCR beta were amplified from RNA transcripts. RT-PCR in the first round (using the HTBI primer set) targeted the TCR CDR3. TCRdb re-called the multiplex PCR reads through MiXCR, storing one row per CDR3 protein. The repertoire holds hundreds of thousands of distinct CDR3 sequences, over 10% seen once, with 9% to 9.5% in the top ten. It was considered stable Graves' hyperthyroidism when ophthalmopathy did not progress within 18 months. Exclusion followed for patients with uncontrolled infection, other autoimmune disease, pregnancy or lactation. Fresh peripheral blood, 10 ml, was the source of the PBMCs.

The material sequenced was blood. The chain carries TRBV12-3 or TRBV12-4 and TRBJ2-3; D might be TRBD1 or TRBD2, each matching 5 bases. The source is a woman in her late teens or twenties with Graves' hyperthyroidism. CDR3 coding DNA: TGTGCCAGCAGTCCCTCCCGAAGGCGAGGGGCAGTCACTAGCACAGATACGCAGTATTTT. It codes for CASSPSRRRGAVTSTDTQYF.